The table lists the clone carrying this T cell receptor beta chain with a few counts. What it binds is not known. The CDR3 is made up of 14 amino acids. Germline CDR1 is DFQATT and CDR2 is SNEGSKA (reference sequence). Trimming took 6 bases from V and 6 from J, leaving 20 bases between them. These data originate in a study of T cell repertoires in cytomegalovirus infection. Study in general: Matching HLA type, along with CMV infection, was indicated by public TCR beta signatures. Notes on the study in general: Cumulative frequency (of public TCR beta family members) identified carriers of CMV plus the relevant HLA. The ex vivo response was dominated by HLA-C-restricted CMV-specific TCR beta clonotypes.

TCRdb called the reads again in MiXCR, with one record for every CDR3 protein. The profile shows 200,000 to 250,000 distinct CDR3 sequences, 20% to 25% of them singletons. Sequenced material: CD8+ T cells from PBMCs. The origin of this receptor is a human donor in good health (CMV status not recorded). Some clones in this sample may be carry-over from other donors' samples. J is TRBJ1-2 and V is TRBV20-1; perhaps TRBD1 as D (6 bases). The DNA for the CDR3 is TGCAGTGCAACAGGGCCCTATCGCGACGATGGCTACACCTTC. It codes for CSATGPYRDDGYTF.